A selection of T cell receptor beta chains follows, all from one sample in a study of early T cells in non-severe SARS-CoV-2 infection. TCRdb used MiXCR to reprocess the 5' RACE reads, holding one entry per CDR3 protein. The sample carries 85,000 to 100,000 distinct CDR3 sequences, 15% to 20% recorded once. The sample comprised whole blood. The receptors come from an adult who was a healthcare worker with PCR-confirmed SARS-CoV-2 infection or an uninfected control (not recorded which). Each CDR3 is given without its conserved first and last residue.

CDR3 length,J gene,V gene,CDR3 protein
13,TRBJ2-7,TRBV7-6,ASSDSGAGTYEQY
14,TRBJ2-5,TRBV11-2,ASSSRAGGPQETQY
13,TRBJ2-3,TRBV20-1,SAAGGRDGTDTQY
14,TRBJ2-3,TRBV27,ASSPQSGGASDTQY
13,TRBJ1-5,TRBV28,ASSLFPSRGQPQH
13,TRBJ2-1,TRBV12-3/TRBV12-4,ASSPARLALMGQF
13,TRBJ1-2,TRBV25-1,ASSENAGSGYGYT
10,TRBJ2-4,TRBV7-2,ASSLTGGFQY
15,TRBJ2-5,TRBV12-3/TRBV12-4,ASSFTSGGTNQETQY
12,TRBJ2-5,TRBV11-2,ASSLGNRAETQY
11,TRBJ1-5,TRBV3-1,ASSKQGNQPQH
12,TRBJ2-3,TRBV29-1,SARGLANENTQY
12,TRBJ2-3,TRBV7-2,ASSSPRTTDTQY
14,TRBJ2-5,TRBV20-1,SARVLQLAEQETQY